The 15 T cell receptor beta chains in this list originate from one sample, sequenced in a study of blood T cell repertoires in COVID-19. The assay was immunoSEQ multiplex PCR, and TCRdb's table has in-frame clones only and misses some. The table has about 73,000 clones, 70% to 80% seen once; the top ten hold approximately 2.3%. Sequencing was performed on peripheral blood. The receptors come from a man aged 65 to 85 with COVID-19, enrolled during active disease.

V and J are TRBV27 and TRBJ2-3; 11 bases line up with TRBD2. Germline CDR1 MNHEY, CDR2 SMNVEV (reference sequence). V was clipped by 4 bases and J by 2 bases; unmatched bases: 2. The CDR3 contains 15 residues. The CDR3 here is CASSSGLAATDTQYF. CDR3 DNA sequence: TGTGCCAGCAGTTCGGGACTAGCGGCCACAGATACGCAGTATTTT.

V is TRBV5-6 and J is TRBJ2-2; TRBD1 aligns across 7 bases. The CDR3 is 16 amino acids. CDR1 is SGHDT, CDR2 YYEEEE, per germline. J lost 0 bases, V lost 5 bases, and 7 bases had no gene match. CDR3 sequence reads: CASSTIGQANTGELFF. The CDR3, as DNA: TGTGCCAGCAGTACCATAGGACAGGCGAACACCGGGGAGCTGTTTTTT.

This clone has only a few counts. This chain links TRBV5-1 with TRBJ2-1, with 10 positions matching TRBD2. The length of the CDR3 is 15 residues. The germline V gene encodes CDR1 SGHRS and CDR2 YFSETQ. With V trimmed by 4 bases and J by 4 bases, 5 bases remained unmatched. CDR3 sequence (DNA): TGCGCCAGCAGCACAAGGACTAGCGGATACAATGAGCAGTTCTTC. It is translated as CASSTRTSGYNEQFF.

CDR3 sequence (DNA): TGTGCCAGCAGCTGGGGTGAGGGTGGCTACACCTTC. This gives the protein CASSWGEGGYTF. This chain connects TRBV9 to TRBJ1-2; D gene ambiguous. Trimming removed 4 bases at V and 7 bases at J, with 11 bases between. Germline values: CDR1 SGDLS, CDR2 YYNGEE. The CDR3 contains 12 residues. The full variable domain, completed using reference TRBV9 and TRBJ1-2, is DSGVTQTPKHLITATGQRVTLRCSPRSGDLSVYWYQQSLDQGLQFLIQYYNGEERAKGNILERFSAQQFPDLHSELNLSSLELGDSALYFCASSWGEGGYTFGSGTRLTVV.

The chain carries TRBV27 and TRBJ2-1, with a tentative D call TRBD2 (6 bases). The CDR3 totals 18 residues. Germline CDR1 MNHEY, CDR2 SMNVEV (reference sequence). V was pared by 7 bases and J by 1 base, with 23 bases between. The CDR3 DNA is TGTGCCAGCACTCCTCGATTAGCGGTTACCATATCCTACAATGAGCAGTTCTTC. As protein: CASTPRLAVTISYNEQFF.

The J gene is TRBJ1-5, the V gene TRBV7-9; no clear D gene. Germline loops: CDR1 SEHNR, CDR2 FQNEAQ (reference sequence). Trimming pared 1 base from V and 7 bases from J, leaving 8 bases between. The CDR3 loop spans 13 amino acids. The CDR3 DNA reads TGTGCCAGCAGCTTAGGCCAGGCCCAGCCCCAGCATTTT. Its protein is CASSLGQAQPQHF.

The V and J genes are TRBV28 and TRBJ1-2; perhaps TRBD1 as D (5 bases). The CDR3 covers 14 residues. V lost 3 bases to trimming and J lost 7 bases, with 15 bases between them. Germline V CDR1 and CDR2: MDHEN, SYDVKM. The CDR3, as DNA: TGTGCCAGCAGTTTTGGGGCAGTAGTCGGTGGCTACACCTTC. It specifies CASSFGAVVGGYTF.

This rearrangement joins TRBV28 to TRBJ1-2; D is possibly TRBD1 (6 bases). The CDR3 covers 13 residues. The ends were cut back, 5 bases at V and 4 bases at J, with 11 bases in the middle. Germline assignment: CDR1 MDHEN and CDR2 SYDVKM. This CDR3 reads CASSPTGSYGYTF. DNA of the CDR3: TGTGCCAGCAGTCCGACAGGTAGCTATGGCTACACCTTC.

This sequence joins TRBV9 and TRBJ1-4; TRBD1 aligns across 7 bases. Per germline, CDR1 SGDLS and CDR2 YYNGEE. The CDR3 runs to 14 residues. J was trimmed by 2 bases and V by 4 bases; bases with no gene match: 2. CDR3 coding DNA: TGTGCCAGCAGCCAGACAGGGACTAATGAAAAACTGTTTTTT. It translates to CASSQTGTNEKLFF. The full variable domain, completed using reference TRBV9 and TRBJ1-4, is DSGVTQTPKHLITATGQRVTLRCSPRSGDLSVYWYQQSLDQGLQFLIQYYNGEERAKGNILERFSAQQFPDLHSELNLSSLELGDSALYFCASSQTGTNEKLFFGSGTQLSVL.

This chain's CDR3 is CASSYDRGGTYEQYF. CDR3 nucleotide sequence: TGTGCCAGCAGCTATGACAGGGGGGGAACCTACGAGCAGTACTTC. The chain links TRBV7-8 to TRBJ2-7; the match to TRBD1 covers 9 bases. Germline CDR1 is SGHVS and CDR2 is FQNEAQ. The length of the CDR3 is 15 residues. The V segment lost 4 bases and the J segment 2 bases; nucleotides outside the gene matches: 6.

Sample share makes this clone medium-sized. This chain joins TRBV27 and TRBJ1-2; 10 bases are shared with TRBD1. The J segment lost 4 bases and the V segment lost 6 bases, leaving 11 bases of the junction unmatched. The CDR3 has 16 amino acids. The germline V gene has CDR1 MNHEY and CDR2 SMNVEV (reference sequence). CDR3 nucleotides: TGTGCCAGCAGCTTTAATGGGGGACAGGGGCTCTATGGCTACACCTTC. This translates into CASSFNGGQGLYGYTF.

The rearrangement joins TRBV5-1 to TRBJ2-1, with 10 bases fitting TRBD2. The germline CDR1 and CDR2 sequences are SGHRS and YFSETQ. V shed 2 bases, J shed 6 bases, and the junction held 2 bases outside the gene matches. The CDR3 is made up of 14 amino acids. The CDR3 loop reads CASSFSGRANEQFF. CDR3 coding DNA: TGCGCCAGCAGCTTCAGCGGGAGGGCCAATGAGCAGTTCTTC.

The chain uses TRBV6-5 and TRBJ1-5; tentative D call: TRBD1 (5 bases). The CDR3 totals 15 residues. The ends were cut back, 0 bases at V and 7 bases at J, with 13 bases in the middle. From germline, CDR1 is MNHEY and CDR2 SVGAGI. CDR3 protein: CASSYSGRADQPQHF. DNA of the CDR3: TGTGCCAGCAGTTACTCAGGCAGGGCAGACCAGCCCCAGCATTTT.

The DNA for the CDR3 is TGTGCCAGCAGCTTGACTAGCGGGCGGGGGGAGCAGTACTTC. Amino acid sequence: CASSLTSGRGEQYF. V and J are TRBV7-2 and TRBJ2-7; TRBD2 matches 10 bases. Looked up from germline, CDR1 is SGHTA and CDR2 is FQGNSA. This CDR3 is 14 amino acids long. The V segment lost 3 bases and the J segment 7 bases; nucleotides outside the gene matches: 6.

The rearrangement links TRBV7-8 to TRBJ1-5, with D hard to call. The V end was cut by 0 bases, the J end by 7 bases, with 16 bases between. Germline CDR1 SGHVS, CDR2 FQNEAQ. CDR3 length equals 16 residues. The DNA of the CDR3 is TGTGCCAGCAGCTTAGCGGGAGGGCGGGGTGGACAGCCCCAGCATTTT. As protein: CASSLAGGRGGQPQHF.